These 30 T cell receptor beta chains were sequenced from one sample in a study of CD8+CD57+ T cells in acquired aplastic anemia. Profiling that covered TCR beta VDJ and CDR3 relied on genomic DNA as its template. TCRdb ran MiXCR on the reads and lists one entry per CDR3 protein. Among hundreds of thousands of distinct CDR3 sequences listed, about two thirds were seen once. The sample comprised sorted CD4+, CD8+, or CD8+CD57+ T cells (not recorded which) from PBMCs. The receptors here all came from a human donor in good health, serving as a control.

About this clonotype itself: No conserved phenylalanine or tryptophan is present at the end of the CDR3, so a read error is the likely explanation. V and J are TRBV7-9 and TRBJ1-2, with 7 bases identical to TRBD1. Germline trimming cut 6 bases from V and 11 bases from J; bases unmatched to any gene: 12. Germline values: CDR1 SEHNR, CDR2 FQNEAQ (reference sequence). The CDR3 loop spans 13 amino acids. In DNA form, the CDR3 reads TGTGCCAGCAGGCGTGACAGGGAAGGGGGATACACCATC. Translating it yields CASRRDREGGYTI.

V is TRBV6-1 and J is TRBJ1-6; a weak D match, TRBD1 (5 bases). Trimming left V 6 bases short and J 12 bases short, with 15 bases between. Per germline, CDR1 MNHNS and CDR2 SASEGT. This CDR3 has 13 amino acids. As DNA, the CDR3 is TGTGCCAGCAGCCCTAGAATCGGGGGACCCCTCCACTTT. Protein: CASSPRIGGPLHF.

This clonotype came up many times. CDR3 amino acids: CASSLLGTDGEKLFF. CDR3 in DNA: TGCGCCAGCAGCTTATTAGGGACGGATGGTGAAAAACTGTTTTTT. V is TRBV5-1 and J is TRBJ1-4; perhaps TRBD1 as D (5 bases). Germline values: CDR1 SGHRS, CDR2 YFSETQ. This CDR3 contains 15 residues. V was trimmed by 2 bases and J by 7 bases, leaving 15 bases between them.

V gene TRBV20-1 combines with J gene TRBJ2-6, with 8 bases that match TRBD2. The CDR3 contains 19 residues. Unmatched junction bases numbered 15, after V lost 1 base and J lost 4 bases. Germline V CDR1 and CDR2: DFQATT, SNEGSKA (reference sequence). The CDR3 DNA follows: TGCAGTGCTAGAGGAGGGGGTAGTAGCGGGGTAGCCGGGGCCAACGTCCTGACTTTC. Its protein product is CSARGGGSSGVAGANVLTF.

This clonotype was seen many times. The V gene is TRBV20-1, the J gene TRBJ2-4, with a weak D call TRBD2 (5 bases). Trimming shortened V by 6 bases and J by 0 bases, and 12 bases separated the two germline ends. CDR1 and CDR2 (germline): DFQATT, SNEGSKA (reference sequence). This CDR3 is built from 14 residues. As DNA, the CDR3 is TGCAGTGCATCCCAAGGAGGAGCCAAAAACATTCAGTACTTC. Translated: CSASQGGAKNIQYF.

This clonotype was detected only a few times. J is TRBJ2-5 and V is TRBV15; perhaps TRBD2 as D (6 bases). Germline values: CDR1 LNHNV, CDR2 YYDKDF (reference sequence). V gave up 7 bases and J gave up 2 bases, with 11 bases separating them. This CDR3 region has 13 residues. CDR3 region: CATTAGTQETQYF. CDR3 nucleotides: TGTGCCACCACCGCGGGGACGCAAGAGACCCAGTACTTC.

This rearrangement joins TRBV20-1 to TRBJ1-1; tentatively, D is TRBD1 (5 bases). Germline-derived CDR1 and CDR2 are DFQATT and SNEGSKA (reference sequence). Trimming took 4 bases from V and 8 from J, leaving 20 bases between them. The CDR3 length is 14 residues. DNA for the CDR3: TGCAGTGCTACACCGCTGACCTGGGGGGAGGAAGCTTTCTTT. Translating gives CSATPLTWGEEAFF.

V gene TRBV12-3 or TRBV12-4 combines with J gene TRBJ2-1; a weak D match, TRBD2 (6 bases). The CDR3 spans 14 residues. Trimming cost V 6 bases and J 5 bases, with 14 bases left between them. The CDR3 loop is CASRRVAADNEQFF. In DNA, the CDR3 is TGTGCCAGCAGACGGGTAGCGGCCGACAATGAGCAGTTCTTC.

This clonotype was counted once. At one end, the junction sequence differs from germline, possibly due to a read error. The chain couples TRBV2 to TRBJ2-7; D uncertain. The CDR3 spans 14 residues. Looked up from germline, CDR1 is SNHLY and CDR2 is FYNNEI. The CDR3 DNA sequence: TGTGCCGGCCGTTTGAAAGGAACCTCCGACGAGCAGTACTTC. Its translation is CAGRLKGTSDEQYF.

V is TRBV25-1 and J is TRBJ2-6; 10 bases agree with TRBD2. The CDR3 is 23 residues long. Trimming at V came to 6 bases and at J to 1 base, leaving 24 bases not matched to a gene. Germline CDR1 reads MGHDK; CDR2 reads SYGVNS. The CDR3 DNA is TGTGCCAGCAGCCAAGATCTGGGTAGCGGGGGGCACCCCCGGAGGTCTGGGGCCAACGTCCTGACTTTC. Translating it yields CASSQDLGSGGHPRRSGANVLTF.

The rearrangement links TRBV20-1 to TRBJ1-1; D not resolved. CDR3 length: 12 residues. Germline lookup yields CDR1 DFQATT and CDR2 SNEGSKA (reference sequence). V lost 4 bases and J lost 3, with 9 bases in between. DNA for the CDR3: TGCAGTGCTAAGAGGCGCGACACTGAAGCTTTCTTT. Protein sequence: CSAKRRDTEAFF.

The rearrangement links TRBV12-3 or TRBV12-4 to TRBJ1-2; no clear D. This CDR3 spans 15 amino acids. Trimming left V 6 bases short and J 10 bases short, with 24 bases between. Written as DNA, the CDR3 is TGTGCCAGCAGCCCGCGGAACAGAAGATACATTGACTACACCTTC. Its translation is CASSPRNRRYIDYTF.

This clonotype has a count of ten or more. The chain recombines TRBV11-3 with TRBJ2-5, with 7 positions matching TRBD1. V trimming: 5 bases; J trimming: 1 base; junction bases outside the gene matches: 7. The CDR3 is made up of 15 amino acids. Germline V gene sequence: CDR1 SGHNT, CDR2 YENEEA. CDR3: CASSATGTAQETQYF. DNA of the CDR3: TGTGCCAGCAGCGCTACCGGGACAGCCCAAGAGACCCAGTACTTC.

This clonotype was seen only a few times. This CDR3 is CSARGGGNSYEQYF. CDR3 nucleotides: TGCAGTGCTAGAGGGGGGGGAAATTCCTACGAGCAGTACTTC. The chain is built from TRBV20-1 and TRBJ2-7; TRBD2 matches at 7 bases. Per germline, CDR1 DFQATT and CDR2 SNEGSKA (reference sequence). With 1 base clipped from V and 1 base from J, the junction kept 4 bases outside the gene matches. The CDR3 runs 14 residues.

Regarding this clonotype: One junction end does not reproduce the germline sequence, and a read error may be involved. The chain recombines TRBV7-9 with TRBJ1-6, with a possible D match to TRBD1 (5 bases). The CDR3 consists of 14 residues. Germline CDR1 is SEHNR and CDR2 is FQNEAQ (reference sequence). The CDR3 region is CASSLDSNNSSPPF. CDR3 bases: TGTGCCAGCAGCCTAGACAGTAATAATTCATCCCCCCCCTTT. The full variable domain, in which reference TRBV7-9 and TRBJ1-6 provide the parts outside the CDR3, is DTGVSQNPRHKITKRGQNVTFRCDPISEHNRLYWYRQTLGQGPEFLTYFQNEAQLEKSRLLSDRFSAERPKGSFSTLEIQRTEQGDSAMYLCASSLDSNNSSPPFGNGTRLTVT.

Note on this clonotype: No conserved phenylalanine or tryptophan ends this CDR3, so it is likely a read error. It is unclear where the CDR3 begins or ends on the DNA, so no DNA is shown, and the CDR3 is as TCRdb lists it. The J gene is TRBJ2-3, the V gene TRBV7-3. CDR1 and CDR2 from the germline V gene are SGHTA and FQGTGA. Ends included, the CDR3 has 12 residues. CDR3 loop: CASSRLGGITGL.

This clonotype has ten or more counts. The V and J genes are TRBV6-2 or TRBV6-3 and TRBJ1-2; 7 nucleotides line up with TRBD1. The CDR3 has 12 residues. V was pared by 6 bases and J by 8 bases, with 6 bases of the junction left unmatched. Germline CDR1 MNHEY, CDR2 SVGEGT. CDR3 loop: CASRETGRGYTF. As DNA, the CDR3 is TGTGCCAGCAGGGAGACAGGGCGAGGCTACACCTTC.

This clonotype was detected many times. The V and J genes are TRBV2 and TRBJ2-3, with 10 bases lining up with TRBD2. V dropped 7 bases and J dropped 5; count of bases not matched to a gene: 6. Germline-derived CDR1 and CDR2 are SNHLY and FYNNEI. This CDR3 has 14 residues. The CDR3 DNA sequence: TGTGCCAGCAACAGCGGGGGGGCGGTAGATACGCAGTATTTT. It yields the protein CASNSGGAVDTQYF.

Concerning this clonotype: A much larger clone differs by one base, so this may be a read error. The CDR3 nucleotides are TGTGCCAGCAGTGCCCGCGCGGGTCCCTCGGAGACCCAGTACTTC. It yields the protein CASSARAGPSETQYF. V usage is TRBV10-3 and J usage is TRBJ2-5; TRBD2 is a possible D gene (5 bases). The germline CDR1 and CDR2 sequences are ENHRY and SYGVKD. The CDR3 totals 15 residues.

The chain has TRBV30 and TRBJ2-7, with TRBD1 matching over 7 bases. CDR1 and CDR2 (germline): GTSNPN, SVGIG (reference sequence). There are 15 residues in the CDR3. The J segment lost 2 bases and the V segment lost 0 bases, leaving 7 bases of the junction unmatched. The CDR3 coding sequence is TGTGCCTGGAGTGTAGGGGACAGTCGTCCCTACGAGCAGTACTTC. Translated, it gives CAWSVGDSRPYEQYF.

This rearrangement joins TRBV7-2 to TRBJ2-7; 8 bases map to TRBD2. The V gene end was trimmed by 2 bases and the J gene end by 1 base; junction bases not matched to a gene: 7. The CDR3 is made up of 16 amino acids. Looked up from germline, CDR1 is SGHTA and CDR2 is FQGNSA. In nucleotides, the CDR3 is TGTGCCAGCAGCTTACAGAAGGGACTAGGGTCCTACGAGCAGTACTTC. Encoded protein: CASSLQKGLGSYEQYF.

The chain links TRBV19 to TRBJ1-1; D perhaps matches TRBD1 (5 bases). There are 13 residues in the CDR3. The germline gives CDR1 LNHDA, CDR2 SQIVND (reference sequence). The V gene lost 7 bases and the J gene lost 7 bases, with 16 bases spanning the gap. The CDR3 bases are TGTGCCAGTACCCTGGGGCAGAAGGATGAAGCTTTCTTT. Its translation is CASTLGQKDEAFF.

In regard to this clonotype: A read error is possible here, since a much larger clone lies one base away. CDR3 amino acids: CAWSQQHDEQYF. CDR3 sequence (DNA): TGTGCCTGGAGTCAACAACACGATGAGCAGTACTTC. The V call is TRBV30, the J call TRBJ2-4; D gene ambiguous. Per germline, CDR1 GTSNPN and CDR2 SVGIG (reference sequence). The CDR3 length is 12 residues. Between the trimmed V and J ends, which lost 2 bases and 13 bases, there was a span of 15 bases.

To note about this clonotype: Without the conserved terminal phenylalanine or tryptophan, this CDR3 likely stems from a read error. The DNA is omitted, as the CDR3 cannot be located on it reliably, and the CDR3 follows TCRdb's listing. V and J are TRBV7-9 and TRBJ1-1; the tabulated D call, TRBD1, remains unverified against the DNA. The CDR3 is made up of 13 amino acids, end residues included. Germline CDR1 SEHNR, CDR2 FQNEAQ (reference sequence). CDR3 in amino acids: CASTPIAGQQETQ.

This clonotype came up once. CDR3 sequence reads: CASNQIRTGGNEQYF. The CDR3, as DNA: TGTGCCAGCAACCAAATCAGGACAGGGGGCAACGAGCAGTACTTC. This chain uses TRBV12-3 or TRBV12-4 with TRBJ2-7; 11 bases agree with TRBD1. This CDR3 region has 15 residues. Losses at the gene ends were 7 bases for V and 5 bases for J; bases not matched to a gene: 10.

V and J are TRBV9 and TRBJ1-4, with a tentative D call TRBD1 (6 bases). The CDR3 covers 15 residues. The germline V and J ends were trimmed by 4 bases and 12 bases, with 22 bases remaining between them. Germline V gives CDR1 SGDLS, CDR2 YYNGEE. CDR3 sequence (DNA): TGTGCCAGCAGCCCCTTGACAGGCGAAGATGTAGAACTGTTTTTT. Amino acids: CASSPLTGEDVELFF.

To note about this clonotype: The junction departs from the called germline gene at one end, perhaps through a read error. J is TRBJ1-2 and V is TRBV7-2, with 8 bases fitting TRBD1. This CDR3 is built from 14 residues. Germline V gene data show CDR1 as SGHTA and CDR2 as FQGNSA. CDR3 DNA sequence: TGCGCCAGCAGGCTCACAGGGGGACCCTATGGCTACACCTTC. It specifies CASRLTGGPYGYTF.

At least ten counts were recorded for this clonotype. This sequence joins TRBV7-9 and TRBJ1-5; 9 positions agree with TRBD1. The CDR3 has 15 residues. Germline V gives CDR1 SEHNR, CDR2 FQNEAQ (reference sequence). J gave up 7 bases and V 5 bases, and 9 bases lay outside the gene matches. CDR3 nucleotide sequence: TGTGCCAGCAGCCTAGACCGGACAGGGGCCCAGCCCCAGCATTTT. Its translation is CASSLDRTGAQPQHF.

The chain uses TRBV7-2 and TRBJ2-2; D ambiguous. The V end was cut by 7 bases, the J end by 6 bases, with 15 bases between. Looked up from germline, CDR1 is SGHTA and CDR2 is FQGNSA. CDR3 size: 14 residues. The CDR3 region has the DNA TGTGCCAGCACCCTTAGTAGGACGCCCGGGGAGCTGTTTTTT. It encodes CASTLSRTPGELFF. Full variable domain (remainder filled in from reference TRBV7-2 and TRBJ2-2): GAGVSQSPSNKVTEKGKDVELRCDPISGHTALYWYRQSLGQGLEFLIYFQGNSAPDKSGLPSDRFSAERTGGSVSTLTIQRTQQEDSAVYLCASTLSRTPGELFFGEGSRLTVL.

This clonotype was seen at least ten times. V is TRBV25-1 and J is TRBJ2-5; the D gene is possibly TRBD2 (5 bases). Per germline, CDR1 MGHDK and CDR2 SYGVNS. Trimming cost V 2 bases and J 3 bases, with 16 bases left between them. The CDR3 covers 16 residues. The CDR3 nucleotides read TGTGCCAGCAGTGAACCCCCTGATGGGAGTGAAGAGACCCAGTACTTC. It is translated as CASSEPPDGSEETQYF.